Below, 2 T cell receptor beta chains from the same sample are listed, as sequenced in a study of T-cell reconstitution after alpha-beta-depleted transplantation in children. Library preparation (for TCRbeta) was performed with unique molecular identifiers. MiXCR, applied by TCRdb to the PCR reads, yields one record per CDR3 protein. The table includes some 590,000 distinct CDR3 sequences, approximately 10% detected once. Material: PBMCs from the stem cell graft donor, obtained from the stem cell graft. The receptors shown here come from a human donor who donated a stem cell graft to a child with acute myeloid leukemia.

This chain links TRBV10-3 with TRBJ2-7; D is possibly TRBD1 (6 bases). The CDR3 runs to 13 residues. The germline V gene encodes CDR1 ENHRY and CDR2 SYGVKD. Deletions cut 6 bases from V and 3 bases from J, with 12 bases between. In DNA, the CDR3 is TGTGCCATCAGGACCGGGACAAGCTACGAGCAGTACTTC. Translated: CAIRTGTSYEQYF.

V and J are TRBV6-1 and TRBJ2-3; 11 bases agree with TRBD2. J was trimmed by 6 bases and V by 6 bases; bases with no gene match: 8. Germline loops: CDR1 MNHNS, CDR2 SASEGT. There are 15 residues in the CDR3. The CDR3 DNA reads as TGTGCCAGCAGACGCGGATGGACTAGCGGGGATACGCAGTATTTT. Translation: CASRRGWTSGDTQYF.